The present TCR beta chain was sequenced within a study of cytomegalovirus exposure and HLA in healthy donors. Study summary: An analysis done earlier identified about 100 million unique TCR beta sequences from about 179 million T cells.

V lost 3 bases and J lost 1; bases outside the gene matches: 2. Germline CDR1 reads SGHRS; CDR2 reads YFSETQ. The CDR3 loop spans 14 amino acids. With 60 Vbeta and 13 Jbeta primers, the PCR was carried out. Libraries were prepared by immunoSEQ multiplex PCR; TCRdb keeps only in-frame clonotypes and omits some of them. The profile shows about 80,000 clones, roughly 80% of them singletons. This receptor was identified in a man aged 45-65 years in good health and CMV-seronegative. Source material: PBMCs. The gene calls are TRBV5-1 and TRBJ1-1; 8 bases match TRBD1. CDR3 loop: CASSWDRTNTEAFF. In DNA, the CDR3 is TGCGCCAGCAGCTGGGACAGGACGAACACTGAAGCTTTCTTT.